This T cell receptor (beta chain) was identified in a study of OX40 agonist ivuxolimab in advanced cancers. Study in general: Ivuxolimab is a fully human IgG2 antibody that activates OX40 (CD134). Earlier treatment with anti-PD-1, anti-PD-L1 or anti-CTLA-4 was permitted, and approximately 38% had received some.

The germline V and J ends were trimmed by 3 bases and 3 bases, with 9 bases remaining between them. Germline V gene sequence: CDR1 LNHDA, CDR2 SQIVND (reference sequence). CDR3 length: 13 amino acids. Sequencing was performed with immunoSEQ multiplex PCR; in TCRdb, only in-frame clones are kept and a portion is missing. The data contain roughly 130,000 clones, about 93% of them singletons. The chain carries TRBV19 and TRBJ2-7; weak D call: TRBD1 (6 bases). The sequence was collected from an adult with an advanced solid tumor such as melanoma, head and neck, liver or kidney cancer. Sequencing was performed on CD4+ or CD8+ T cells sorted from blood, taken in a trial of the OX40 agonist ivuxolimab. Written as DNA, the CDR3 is TGTGCCAGTAGTATTGGACAGCACTACGAGCAGTACTTC. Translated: CASSIGQHYEQYF. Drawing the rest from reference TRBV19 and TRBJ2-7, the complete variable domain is DGGITQSPKYLFRKEGQNVTLSCEQNLNHDAMYWYRQDPGQGLRLIYYSQIVNDFQKGDIAEGYSVSREKKESFPLTVTSAQKNPTAFYLCASSIGQHYEQYFGPGTRLTVT.